Detailed here is one TCR beta chain. The record originates from a study of T cells in Graves' hyperthyroidism and ophthalmopathy. Authors of the study amplified TCR beta CDR3 regions from RNA transcripts. A set of HTBI primers served as the primers for a first-round RT-PCR of the TCR CDR3. TCRdb ran MiXCR on the multiplex PCR reads and lists one entry per CDR3 protein. The data contain 95,000 to 100,000 distinct CDR3 sequences, 51% of them singletons. The CDR3 spans 16 residues. Germline trimming cut 3 bases from V and 1 base from J; bases unmatched to any gene: 5. Exclusion of a patient resulted from uncontrolled infection, other autoimmune disease, pregnancy or lactation.

The chain is built from TRBV12-3 or TRBV12-4 and TRBJ2-7, with TRBD2 matching 11 bases. The sequenced sample consisted of blood. The origin of this receptor is a woman in her forties with Graves' hyperthyroidism. The CDR3 protein is CASSFGLAGKSYEQYF. The CDR3, as DNA: TGTGCCAGCAGTTTTGGACTAGCGGGCAAATCCTACGAGCAGTACTTC.